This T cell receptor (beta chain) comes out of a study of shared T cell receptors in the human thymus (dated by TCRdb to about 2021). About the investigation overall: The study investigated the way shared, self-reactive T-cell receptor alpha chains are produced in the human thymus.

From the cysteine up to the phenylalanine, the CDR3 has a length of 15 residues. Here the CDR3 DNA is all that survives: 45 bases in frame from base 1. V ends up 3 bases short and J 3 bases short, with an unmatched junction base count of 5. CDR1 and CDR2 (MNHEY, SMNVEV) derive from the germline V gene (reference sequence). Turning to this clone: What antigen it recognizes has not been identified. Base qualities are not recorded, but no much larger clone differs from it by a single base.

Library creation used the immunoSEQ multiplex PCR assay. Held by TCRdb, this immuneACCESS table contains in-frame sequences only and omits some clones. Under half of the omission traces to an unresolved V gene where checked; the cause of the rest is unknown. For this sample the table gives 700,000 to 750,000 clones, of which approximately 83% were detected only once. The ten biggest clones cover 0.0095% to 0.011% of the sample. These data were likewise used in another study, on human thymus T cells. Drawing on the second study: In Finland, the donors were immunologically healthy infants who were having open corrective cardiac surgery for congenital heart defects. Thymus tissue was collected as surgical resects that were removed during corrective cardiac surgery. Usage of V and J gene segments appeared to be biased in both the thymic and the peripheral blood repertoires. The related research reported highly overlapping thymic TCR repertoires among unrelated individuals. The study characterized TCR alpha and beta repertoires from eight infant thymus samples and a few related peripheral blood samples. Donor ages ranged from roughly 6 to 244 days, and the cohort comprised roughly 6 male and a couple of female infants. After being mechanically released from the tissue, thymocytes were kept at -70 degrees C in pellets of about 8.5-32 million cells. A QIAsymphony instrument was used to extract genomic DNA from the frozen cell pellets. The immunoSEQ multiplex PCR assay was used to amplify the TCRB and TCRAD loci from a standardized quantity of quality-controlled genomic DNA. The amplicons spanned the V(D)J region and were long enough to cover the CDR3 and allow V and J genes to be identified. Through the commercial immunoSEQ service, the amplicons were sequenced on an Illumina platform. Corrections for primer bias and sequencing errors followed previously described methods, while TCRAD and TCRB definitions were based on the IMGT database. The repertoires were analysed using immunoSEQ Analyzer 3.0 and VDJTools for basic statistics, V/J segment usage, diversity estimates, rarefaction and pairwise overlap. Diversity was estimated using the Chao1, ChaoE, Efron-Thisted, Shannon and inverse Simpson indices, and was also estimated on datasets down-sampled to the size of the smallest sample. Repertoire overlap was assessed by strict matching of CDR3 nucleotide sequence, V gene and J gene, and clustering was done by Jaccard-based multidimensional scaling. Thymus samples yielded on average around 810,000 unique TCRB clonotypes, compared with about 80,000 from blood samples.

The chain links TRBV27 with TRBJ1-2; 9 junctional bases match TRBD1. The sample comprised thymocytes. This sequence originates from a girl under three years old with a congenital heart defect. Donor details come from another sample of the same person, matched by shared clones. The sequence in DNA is TGTGCCAGCAGTTTTCACAGGGGGCGGGACTATGGCTACACCTTC. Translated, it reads CASSFHRGRDYGYTF.